Below are 24 T cell receptor beta chains sequenced from a single sample in a study of shared clonotypes between healthy human individuals. The method was immunoSEQ multiplex PCR; TCRdb's version includes in-frame clones alone and lacks a portion of them. The profile covers roughly 1,000,000 clones, with approximately 80% appearing a single time and around 0.6% taken by the ten largest. The sequenced sample consisted of memory CD4+ T cells from PBMCs. Subset indicated: CD45RA-negative fraction. The receptors were sampled from a man younger than 35 in good health. Some clones in this sample may be carry-over from other donors' samples.

This chain uses TRBV6-1 with TRBJ1-2; no clear D gene. The CDR3 is 13 amino acids. Germline assignment: CDR1 MNHNS and CDR2 SASEGT. Trimming stripped 8 bases from V and 3 bases from J, with 13 bases between. CDR3 DNA sequence: TGTGCCAGCCGAACGATTACGGACTATGGCTACACCTTC. Translation: CASRTITDYGYTF.

The table lists this clone with many counts. V gene TRBV28 combines with J gene TRBJ1-5; no firm D call. Trimming removed 8 bases from V and 4 bases from J, with 12 bases in between. The CDR3 length is 13 residues. Germline-derived CDR1 and CDR2 are MDHEN and SYDVKM. In nucleotides, the CDR3 is TGTGCCAGCGTTATGGGAGGAAATCAGCCCCAGCATTTT. Protein: CASVMGGNQPQHF.

The V and J genes are TRBV5-1 and TRBJ2-6, with 7 bases that match TRBD1. CDR3 length: 18 residues. V gave up 0 bases and J gave up 2 bases; unmatched junction bases: 8. Germline V CDR1 and CDR2: SGHRS, YFSETQ. In DNA, the CDR3 is TGCGCCAGCAGCTTGGAGAGGGGGCGAGGTACTGGGGCCAACGTCCTGACTTTC. Its protein is CASSLERGRGTGANVLTF. Using reference TRBV5-1 and TRBJ2-6 for the parts outside the CDR3, the full variable domain is KAGVTQTPRYLIKTRGQQVTLSCSPISGHRSVSWYQQTPGQGLQFLFEYFSETQRNKGNFPGRFSGRQFSNSRSEMNVSTLELGDSALYLCASSLERGRGTGANVLTFGAGSRLTVL.

This sequence joins TRBV28 and TRBJ1-2; D perhaps matches TRBD1 (5 bases). Germline assignment: CDR1 MDHEN and CDR2 SYDVKM. Deletions cut 8 bases from V and 10 bases from J, with 14 bases between. The CDR3 totals 11 residues. The CDR3 DNA reads as TGTGCCAGCTCGGGACGGACTTTCTACACCTTC. Translation gives CASSGRTFYTF.

There are a few counts of this clone. This CDR3 reads CAISAEDTTEAFF. In DNA form, the CDR3 reads TGTGCCATCAGTGCCGAAGACACTACTGAAGCTTTCTTT. The chain recombines TRBV10-3 with TRBJ1-1; D uncertain. The CDR3 extends over 13 amino acids. Germline V gene lookup returns CDR1 ENHRY and CDR2 SYGVKD. V lost 4 bases and J 5 bases, leaving 11 bases between the germline ends.

On this clone: In the same sample, other DNA sequences code for this CDR3. CDR3 protein: CASSPGTTYEQYF. As DNA, the CDR3 is TGTGCCAGCAGCCCTGGGACTACATACGAGCAGTACTTC. The chain is built from TRBV6-5 and TRBJ2-7, with 7 bases identical to TRBD2. The CDR3 spans 13 residues. V shed 6 bases, J shed 4 bases, and the junction held 6 bases outside the gene matches. In germline, CDR1 is MNHEY, CDR2 SVGAGI.

This clone came up once. This sample includes further DNA sequences coding for the same CDR3. The chain links TRBV7-3 to TRBJ2-3; maybe TRBD2 (5 bases). The CDR3 is made up of 14 amino acids. V was cut by 2 bases and J by 4 bases, with 10 bases left in between. Germline V gives CDR1 SGHTA, CDR2 FQGTGA. The CDR3 DNA reads TGTGCCAGCAGCTTAGCGGGCGTGGCAGATACGCAGTATTTT. It yields the protein CASSLAGVADTQYF.

This chain links TRBV7-7 with TRBJ2-5; tentatively, D is TRBD1 or TRBD2 (5 bases each). This CDR3 region has 15 residues. Trimming cost V 5 bases and J 5 bases, with 18 bases left between them. Germline values: CDR1 SSHAT, CDR2 FNYEAQ (reference sequence). CDR3 residues: CASSPRGAGTETQYF. The DNA for the CDR3 is TGTGCCAGCAGCCCTAGAGGTGCCGGGACCGAGACCCAGTACTTC.

This sequence joins TRBV5-6 and TRBJ2-5, with TRBD1 matching 7 bases. V dropped 2 bases and J dropped 7; count of bases not matched to a gene: 8. CDR3 length: 14 residues. The germline gives CDR1 SGHDT, CDR2 YYEEEE. CDR3 protein: CASSFTGVRVTQYF. CDR3 DNA: TGTGCCAGCAGCTTCACAGGGGTCCGGGTGACCCAGTACTTC.

The rearrangement uses TRBV23-1 and TRBJ2-5; the D gene is possibly TRBD1 (5 bases). TRBV23-1 carries the ORF label, with uncertain function. V shed 0 bases and J shed 5 bases, with 13 bases lying between them. This CDR3 region has 15 residues. The CDR3 loop reads CASSQSGRVQETQYF. In DNA, the CDR3 is TGCGCCAGCAGTCAATCGGGCAGGGTGCAGGAGACCCAGTACTTC.

The V gene is TRBV6-1, the J gene TRBJ2-4; D may be TRBD2 (6 bases). The CDR3 loop spans 15 amino acids. Looked up from germline, CDR1 is MNHNS and CDR2 is SASEGT. Trimming removed 6 bases from V and 0 bases from J, with 12 bases in between. CDR3 loop: CASSTRREAKNIQYF. CDR3 coding DNA: TGTGCCAGCAGCACCCGGAGGGAAGCCAAAAACATTCAGTACTTC.

This clone has just a few counts. The chain uses TRBV6-1 and TRBJ2-7; D possibly corresponds to TRBD2 (5 bases). Trimming took off 7 bases at V and 0 bases at J, with 13 bases between the two ends. The CDR3 spans 14 residues. The germline gives CDR1 MNHNS, CDR2 SASEGT. This chain's CDR3 is CASTWTGSSYEQYF. Written as DNA, the CDR3 is TGTGCCAGCACCTGGACGGGGTCCTCCTACGAGCAGTACTTC.

The rearrangement uses TRBV2 and TRBJ1-2, with 10 positions matching TRBD1. CDR1 SNHLY and CDR2 FYNNEI come from the germline V gene. J gave up 5 bases and V 7 bases, and 7 bases lay outside the gene matches. This CDR3 comprises 14 residues. For the CDR3, the DNA is TGTGCCAGCACCCCGGGACAGGGGTTTTATGGCTACACCTTC. As protein: CASTPGQGFYGYTF.

The chain joins TRBV4-1 to TRBJ2-1; D may match TRBD1 or TRBD2 (5 bases each). This CDR3 region has 14 residues. Germline CDR1 reads MGHRA; CDR2 reads YSYEKL. The V and J ends lost 2 bases and 7 bases respectively, with 12 bases between them. The CDR3 DNA follows: TGCGCCAGCAGCCAACCTCCGGGGCGGAATGAGCAGTTCTTC. Translating it yields CASSQPPGRNEQFF.

This clone was observed once. J is TRBJ2-3 and V is TRBV2, with a tentative D call TRBD1 (6 bases). Looked up from germline, CDR1 is SNHLY and CDR2 is FYNNEI. Trimming removed 0 bases at V and 3 bases at J, with 10 bases between. CDR3 length: 15 amino acids. Here the CDR3 DNA reads TGTGCCAGCAGTGAAGCCAGGGGTGTGACAGATACGCAGTATTTT. Translating it yields CASSEARGVTDTQYF.

This clone was observed a few times. V gene TRBV28 combines with J gene TRBJ2-7; D unclear. The V end was cut by 5 bases, the J end by 1 base, with 12 bases between. Per the germline V gene, CDR1 is MDHEN and CDR2 is SYDVKM. The CDR3 has 14 amino acids. This CDR3 is CASSPPPSSYEQYF. The DNA of the CDR3 is TGTGCCAGCAGTCCACCTCCTTCTTCCTACGAGCAGTACTTC.

This clone was detected a few times. This chain joins TRBV27 and TRBJ2-2; D is perhaps TRBD1 (6 bases). CDR1 is MNHEY, CDR2 SMNVEV, per germline (reference sequence). The CDR3 covers 14 residues. V was shortened by 5 bases and J by 6 bases, with 13 bases between the two germline ends. The CDR3 region has the DNA TGTGCCAGCAGTCCCCGGACAGCCCCCGGGGAGCTGTTTTTT. Translation: CASSPRTAPGELFF.

This rearrangement joins TRBV25-1 to TRBJ2-7; D is perhaps TRBD1 (6 bases). The CDR3 covers 15 residues. The V gene's germline CDR1 is MGHDK and CDR2 SYGVNS. Trimming left V 3 bases short and J 4 bases short, with 16 bases between. The DNA of the CDR3 is TGTGCCAGCAGTGATTCAGGGGCCCCACCGTACGAGCAGTACTTC. Its translation: CASSDSGAPPYEQYF.

This clone has more than one count but fewer than ten. V usage is TRBV6-1 and J usage is TRBJ2-2; the D call may be TRBD1 or TRBD2 (6 bases each). Trimming took 7 bases from V and 1 from J, leaving 10 bases between them. The CDR3 spans 14 residues. Germline lookup yields CDR1 MNHNS and CDR2 SASEGT. In DNA, the CDR3 is TGTGCCAGCAAAGGGGGGCTGAACACCGGGGAGCTGTTTTTT. Translating gives CASKGGLNTGELFF.

Worth noting for this clone: Other DNA sequences in this sample translate to the same CDR3. The V call is TRBV6-5, the J call TRBJ2-3; 7 bases line up with TRBD2. This CDR3 spans 12 amino acids. Trimming cost V 9 bases and J 2 bases; bases outside gene matches: 2. CDR1 is MNHEY and CDR2 is SVGAGI in the germline V gene. The CDR3 loop is CASRDYTDTQYF. In DNA, the CDR3 is TGTGCCAGTCGGGACTACACAGATACGCAGTATTTT.

This clone was seen more than once but under ten times. The chain carries TRBV4-3 and TRBJ2-6; D is undetermined. The V gene's germline CDR1 is LGHNA and CDR2 YSLEER. CDR3 size: 16 residues. The V end was cut by 5 bases, the J end by 0 bases, with 11 bases between. For the CDR3, the DNA is TGCGCCAGCAGCTTGAGCCTGACCTCTGGGGCCAACGTCCTGACTTTC. This sequence encodes CASSLSLTSGANVLTF.

This chain uses TRBV6-1 with TRBJ2-5; possibly TRBD1 for D (5 bases). The J call may be wrong; the DNA end is better matched by TRBJ2-7. This CDR3 has 12 amino acids. Looked up from germline, CDR1 is MNHNS and CDR2 is SASEGT. This CDR3 reads CALGAVSYEQYF. Here the CDR3 DNA reads TGTGCCCTTGGGGCAGTGTCCTACGAGCAGTACTTC.

This chain joins TRBV29-1 and TRBJ2-2; D not resolved. The length of the CDR3 is 13 residues. CDR1 is SQVTM, CDR2 ANQGSEA, per germline. The germline V and J ends were trimmed by 8 bases and 0 bases, with 10 bases remaining between them. CDR3 region: CSYTAPNTGELFF. The CDR3 DNA follows: TGCAGCTACACAGCGCCGAACACCGGGGAGCTGTTTTTT.

V usage is TRBV7-9 and J usage is TRBJ2-3, with D maybe TRBD2 (5 bases). Germline-derived CDR1 and CDR2 are SEHNR and FQNEAQ (reference sequence). Trimming took 2 bases from V and 6 from J, leaving 12 bases between them. The CDR3 is 14 amino acids. This CDR3 is CASSLTGELDTQYF. CDR3 bases: TGTGCCAGCAGCTTAACCGGGGAGTTGGATACGCAGTATTTT.